This passage covers 17 T cell receptor beta chains from one sample sequenced in a study of T cells after yellow fever vaccination. One entry per CDR3 protein, called by TCRdb with MiXCR from the 5' RACE reads. The repertoire holds about 330,000 distinct CDR3 sequences, with 6.5% to 8.5% as singletons. The starting material was PBMCs, obtained 35 to 50 days after the first yellow fever vaccination. The receptors here all came from a man aged 18 to 30 who received the YFV17D yellow fever vaccine.

J is TRBJ2-7 and V is TRBV20-1; TRBD2 agrees at 7 bases. The junction had 8 bases not matched to a gene; V was cut back by 4 bases and J by 2 bases. This CDR3 region has 14 residues. Germline CDR1 is DFQATT and CDR2 is SNEGSKA (reference sequence). In nucleotides, the CDR3 is TGCAGTGCTAAGGGCCCGGGACTAACCTACGAGCAGTACTTC. Its translation: CSAKGPGLTYEQYF.

Only a few counts were recorded for this clonotype. The CDR3 DNA sequence: TGTGCCATCAGTGACAGAACTAGCACGGAAGAGACCCAGTACTTC. Protein product: CAISDRTSTEETQYF. The chain links TRBV10-3 to TRBJ2-5; tentatively, D is TRBD2 (6 bases). This CDR3 has 15 amino acids. Germline CDR1 is ENHRY and CDR2 is SYGVKD. V lost 3 bases, J lost 3 bases, and 14 bases lay in between.

There are a few counts of this clonotype. The J gene is TRBJ2-2, the V gene TRBV9; tentative D call: TRBD2 (5 bases). V dropped 4 bases and J dropped 6 bases, with 16 bases sitting between them. The CDR3 is 15 amino acids. CDR1 and CDR2 (germline): SGDLS, YYNGEE. In DNA form, the CDR3 reads TGTGCCAGCAGCCGTCGGACTTTTCCCCCCGGGGAGCTGTTTTTT. It encodes CASSRRTFPPGELFF.

This clonotype was counted between two and nine times. The rearrangement uses TRBV27 and TRBJ2-1; 7 bases agree with TRBD1. The J segment lost 2 bases and the V segment lost 2 bases, leaving 9 bases of the junction unmatched. Germline-derived CDR1 and CDR2 are MNHEY and SMNVEV (reference sequence). The CDR3 is 17 amino acids. CDR3 in DNA: TGTGCCAGCAGTTTAAGGGGGCTCGGCAGTACCTACAATGAGCAGTTCTTC. This translates into CASSLRGLGSTYNEQFF.

The chain combines TRBV11-2 with TRBJ2-5; no firm D call. V shed 2 bases and J shed 2 bases, with 15 bases lying between them. Germline values: CDR1 SGHAT, CDR2 FQNNGV. The CDR3 runs to 16 residues. CDR3 protein: CASSLRNAAEQETQYF. The CDR3 coding sequence is TGTGCCAGCAGCTTAAGGAACGCGGCAGAACAAGAGACCCAGTACTTC.

This chain joins TRBV7-2 and TRBJ1-1; D unresolved. CDR3 length: 15 residues. From germline, CDR1 is SGHTA and CDR2 FQGNSA. Trimming cost V 3 bases and J 0 bases, with 11 bases left between them. This chain's CDR3 is CASSFNPNMNTEAFF. The DNA for the CDR3 is TGTGCCAGCAGCTTCAATCCTAACATGAACACTGAAGCTTTCTTT.

This clonotype showed up many times. CDR3 residues: CASSRGSSNSYEQYF. The DNA for the CDR3 is TGCGCCAGCAGCCGCGGGTCTTCCAACTCCTACGAGCAGTACTTC. The genes are TRBV4-1 and TRBJ2-7, with a tentative D call TRBD2 (5 bases). V was trimmed by 4 bases and J by 0 bases, leaving 13 bases between them. Germline lookup yields CDR1 MGHRA and CDR2 YSYEKL. The length of the CDR3 is 15 residues.

This chain uses TRBV5-4 with TRBJ2-3; D perhaps matches TRBD1 (5 bases). The CDR3 covers 14 residues. V was clipped by 2 bases and J by 4 bases, with 11 bases between them. The germline V gene encodes CDR1 SGHNT and CDR2 YYREEE (reference sequence). The CDR3 region has the DNA TGTGCCAGCAGCTTATCTGGGGCTGCAGATACGCAGTATTTT. Protein: CASSLSGAADTQYF.

The chain recombines TRBV5-1 with TRBJ2-2, with 8 bases matching TRBD2. Germline trimming cut 1 base from V and 3 bases from J; bases unmatched to any gene: 5. This CDR3 has 16 amino acids. Germline CDR1 reads SGHRS; CDR2 reads YFSETQ. The CDR3 loop is CASSLRLAGHTGELFF. CDR3 DNA: TGCGCCAGCAGCTTGAGGTTAGCGGGGCACACCGGGGAGCTGTTTTTT.

The V gene is TRBV12-3 or TRBV12-4, the J gene TRBJ2-1, with a tentative D call TRBD2 (7 bases). The CDR3 has 12 amino acids. V was trimmed by 10 bases and J by 6 bases, leaving 13 bases between them. CDR3 nucleotides: TGTGCCATAGGGGGGGCAGGCAATGAGCAGTTCTTC. Amino acid sequence: CAIGGAGNEQFF.

The rearrangement joins TRBV4-2 to TRBJ1-5; the D is unclear. Germline values: CDR1 LGHNA, CDR2 YNFKEQ. Trimming left V 3 bases short and J 2 bases short, with 8 bases between. The length of the CDR3 is 14 residues. CDR3 bases: TGTGCCAGCAGCCAGCAAGGTGGCAATCAGCCCCAGCATTTT. It specifies CASSQQGGNQPQHF.

The V and J genes are TRBV7-3 and TRBJ2-1; D not certain. The V and J ends lost 2 bases and 8 bases respectively, with 7 bases between them. Looked up from germline, CDR1 is SGHTA and CDR2 is FQGTGA. CDR3 length equals 12 residues. The CDR3 sequence is CASSLLNDEQFF. CDR3 coding DNA: TGTGCCAGCAGCTTATTAAACGATGAGCAGTTCTTC.

The V and J genes are TRBV10-3 and TRBJ2-1; D is possibly TRBD2 (6 bases). CDR1 is ENHRY and CDR2 is SYGVKD in the germline V gene. This CDR3 is built from 12 residues. V lost 6 bases to trimming and J lost 6 bases, with 9 bases between them. The CDR3 here is CAIRLGGNEQFF. The CDR3 coding sequence is TGTGCCATCAGATTGGGGGGCAATGAGCAGTTCTTC.

This clonotype was picked up many times. The V gene is TRBV12-3 or TRBV12-4, the J gene TRBJ1-2; no reliable D call. CDR3 length: 15 amino acids. The V and J ends lost 6 bases and 0 bases respectively, with 14 bases between them. The DNA for the CDR3 is TGTGCCAGCAGGTATTGGACTCCAGCTAACTATGGCTACACCTTC. Protein: CASRYWTPANYGYTF.

This clonotype showed up just a few times. The DNA for the CDR3 is TGCAGTGCTAGAGGGGGGGGCGCATTCGGCACTGAAGCTTTCTTT. This gives the protein CSARGGGAFGTEAFF. This chain connects TRBV20-1 to TRBJ1-1, with TRBD1 as a possible D gene (6 bases). This CDR3 has 15 residues. Germline V gene sequence: CDR1 DFQATT, CDR2 SNEGSKA (reference sequence). V shed 1 base and J shed 4 bases, with 16 bases lying between them.

This clonotype has ten or more counts. The chain carries TRBV10-3 and TRBJ1-3, with D unclear. CDR3 size: 15 residues. Trimming cost V 0 bases and J 0 bases, with 6 bases left between them. CDR1 and CDR2 from the germline V gene are ENHRY and SYGVKD. The CDR3 nucleotides are TGTGCCATCAGTGAGTCGAGCAGCTCTGGAAACACCATATATTTT. Encoded protein: CAISESSSSGNTIYF.

This clonotype was picked up many times. The chain uses TRBV30 and TRBJ1-1; D is ambiguous. V was pared by 3 bases and J by 0 bases, with 2 bases between. From germline, CDR1 is GTSNPN and CDR2 SVGIG (reference sequence). The CDR3 has 11 residues. As DNA, the CDR3 is TGTGCCTGGAGGATGAACACTGAAGCTTTCTTT. Its translation: CAWRMNTEAFF.